These 30 T cell receptor beta chains originate from one sample sequenced in a study of blood T cell repertoires in COVID-19. Sequencing used immunoSEQ multiplex PCR; TCRdb keeps in-frame clones, though not all of them. The table has 95,000 to 150,000 clones, around nine tenths seen once. Input material: peripheral blood. These receptors all stem from a human donor in a cohort sampled during active COVID-19.

This chain uses TRBV12-3 or TRBV12-4 with TRBJ2-5; D is perhaps TRBD1 (5 bases). The length of the CDR3 is 13 residues. Trimming stripped 0 bases from V and 4 bases from J, with 6 bases between. The CDR3 DNA reads TGTGCCAGCAGTTTAGCGGGGCGAGAGACCCAGTACTTC. Its translation: CASSLAGRETQYF.

The V and J genes are TRBV19 and TRBJ2-3, with no clear D. Germline V gene sequence: CDR1 LNHDA, CDR2 SQIVND (reference sequence). The CDR3 runs to 14 residues. The germline V and J ends were trimmed by 2 bases and 2 bases, with 8 bases remaining between them. As DNA, the CDR3 is TGTGCCAGTAGTATATTACTGTTCACAGATACGCAGTATTTT. Its protein product is CASSILLFTDTQYF.

This rearrangement joins TRBV29-1 to TRBJ1-2; a possible D gene is TRBD1 (6 bases). The germline V gene has CDR1 SQVTM and CDR2 ANQGSEA. The CDR3 runs to 12 residues. Trimming shortened V by 6 bases and J by 4 bases, and 12 bases separated the two germline ends. The CDR3 here is CSVLDRFYGYTF. Written as DNA, the CDR3 is TGCAGCGTCCTGGACAGATTCTATGGCTACACCTTC.

The J gene is TRBJ2-1, the V gene TRBV2; 8 bases agree with TRBD2. CDR3 length: 16 amino acids. The J segment lost 10 bases and the V segment lost 6 bases, leaving 17 bases of the junction unmatched. Germline CDR1 SNHLY, CDR2 FYNNEI. The DNA of the CDR3 is TGTGCCAGCAGCCCCGTTCCGGGGGGGGTCCACGGAGAGCAGTTCTTC. Its translation: CASSPVPGGVHGEQFF.

V and J are TRBV6-5 and TRBJ2-7; 8 bases match TRBD1. Germline-derived CDR1 and CDR2 are MNHEY and SVGAGI. CDR3 size: 14 residues. With V trimmed by 7 bases and J by 4 bases, 9 bases remained unmatched. CDR3 amino acids: CASNLDRATYEQYF. CDR3 nucleotides: TGTGCCAGCAACCTGGACAGGGCAACGTACGAGCAGTACTTC.

The count of this clone is one. The J gene is TRBJ1-1, the V gene TRBV2; 7 bases agree with TRBD1. Germline V gene lookup returns CDR1 SNHLY and CDR2 FYNNEI. The V segment lost 6 bases and the J segment 5 bases; nucleotides outside the gene matches: 9. CDR3 length: 14 residues. In nucleotides, the CDR3 is TGTGCCAGCAGCGCGGAGGGGGCGCGGACTGAAGCTTTCTTT. Its translation is CASSAEGARTEAFF.

The chain couples TRBV3-1 (or the pseudogene TRBV3-2) to TRBJ2-7; 10 bases fit TRBD2. Trimming at V came to 1 base and at J to 1 base, leaving 7 bases not matched to a gene. The CDR3 is 17 amino acids. Germline V CDR1 and CDR2: LGHDT, YNNKEL (reference sequence). Here the CDR3 reads CASSQVLAGVQSYEQYF. CDR3 in DNA: TGTGCCAGCAGCCAAGTCCTAGCGGGAGTCCAATCCTACGAGCAGTACTTC.

DNA for the CDR3: TGCGCCAGCAGCTTCTTGGCAAATCGGGACACCGGGGAGCTGTTTTTT. This encodes CASSFLANRDTGELFF. The rearrangement joins TRBV5-1 to TRBJ2-2; no clear D. The CDR3 has 16 amino acids. Trimming left V 2 bases short and J 3 bases short, with 14 bases between. Germline lookup yields CDR1 SGHRS and CDR2 YFSETQ.

V and J are TRBV3-1 (or the pseudogene TRBV3-2) and TRBJ2-3, with TRBD2 as a possible D gene (6 bases). Trimming removed 7 bases from V and 2 bases from J, with 19 bases in between. The CDR3 loop spans 16 amino acids. Germline CDR1 LGHDT, CDR2 YNNKEL (reference sequence). CDR3 sequence (DNA): TGTGCCAGCACCGAGCGGGTCGGGGAAAACACAGATACGCAGTATTTT. This encodes CASTERVGENTDTQYF.

The chain recombines TRBV28 with TRBJ1-4, with a tentative D call TRBD1 (6 bases). V was shortened by 5 bases and J by 0 bases, with 10 bases between the two germline ends. CDR3 length equals 15 residues. Germline CDR1 reads MDHEN; CDR2 reads SYDVKM. Written as DNA, the CDR3 is TGTGCCAGCAGTGAACAGGGCTCAACTAATGAAAAACTGTTTTTT. This codes for CASSEQGSTNEKLFF.

The gene calls are TRBV2 and TRBJ2-7; 8 nucleotides line up with TRBD1. The CDR3 totals 11 residues. V dropped 11 bases and J dropped 3; count of bases not matched to a gene: 3. From germline, CDR1 is SNHLY and CDR2 FYNNEI. For the CDR3, the DNA is TGTGCCGGAGACAGGGGCTACGAGCAGTACTTC. Translated, it gives CAGDRGYEQYF.

The chain employs TRBV4-1 and TRBJ2-1; 7 nucleotides line up with TRBD1. Looked up from germline, CDR1 is MGHRA and CDR2 is YSYEKL. The CDR3 sequence is 13 residues long. V was pared by 4 bases and J by 5 bases, with 2 bases of the junction left unmatched. The CDR3 DNA is TGCGCCAGCAGCCTTACAGGGGACAATGAGCAGTTCTTC. It yields the protein CASSLTGDNEQFF.

This rearrangement joins TRBV10-2 to TRBJ1-1; D perhaps matches TRBD1 (5 bases). The V end lost 0 bases, the J end lost 1 base, and 9 bases lay between the germline ends. This CDR3 contains 15 residues. The V gene's germline CDR1 is WSHSY and CDR2 SAAADI. This CDR3 reads CASSESRGGNTEAFF. DNA of the CDR3: TGCGCCAGCAGTGAGTCAAGGGGAGGGAACACTGAAGCTTTCTTT.

This clone was observed a few times. The rearrangement links TRBV19 to TRBJ2-5; tentative D call: TRBD2 (6 bases). V lost 10 bases, J lost 2 bases, and 11 bases lay in between. The germline V gene has CDR1 LNHDA and CDR2 SQIVND (reference sequence). This CDR3 has 12 residues. Here the CDR3 reads CATGTVQETQYF. The CDR3 nucleotides are TGTGCCACCGGGACTGTTCAAGAGACCCAGTACTTC.

On this clone itself: The junction departs from the called germline gene at one end, perhaps through a read error. The V call is TRBV6-5, the J call TRBJ1-1; tentatively, D is TRBD1 (6 bases). The CDR3 runs to 13 residues. Germline V gene lookup returns CDR1 MNHEY and CDR2 SVGAGI. This CDR3 is CATSILQGGEAFF. Here the CDR3 DNA reads TGTGCCACCAGTATTCTACAGGGTGGTGAAGCTTTCTTT.

The gene calls are TRBV4-2 and TRBJ1-4; tentatively, D is TRBD1 (5 bases). Per the germline V gene, CDR1 is LGHNA and CDR2 is YNFKEQ. The CDR3 loop spans 14 amino acids. V was shortened by 1 base and J by 8 bases, with 11 bases between the two germline ends. The CDR3 coding sequence is TGTGCCAGCAGCCAAGGTGGGGCTCTAGAAAAACTGTTTTTT. Amino acid sequence: CASSQGGALEKLFF.

The chain employs TRBV7-6 and TRBJ2-5; TRBD1 matches 8 bases. After removal of 2 bases from V and 1 base from J, the junction contained 3 bases not matched to a gene. This CDR3 is built from 15 residues. Per germline, CDR1 SGHVS and CDR2 FNYEAQ. CDR3: CASSLLGQAQETQYF. The CDR3, as DNA: TGTGCCAGCAGCTTATTGGGACAGGCCCAAGAGACCCAGTACTTC.

The J gene is TRBJ1-1, the V gene TRBV6-5, with TRBD1 as a possible D gene (5 bases). Deletions cut 7 bases from V and 7 bases from J, with 22 bases between. From germline, CDR1 is MNHEY and CDR2 SVGAGI. The CDR3 extends over 15 amino acids. The CDR3 DNA sequence: TGTGCCAGCATCGGGAGGACACGACAAAGTGGTGAAGCTTTCTTT. Its translation: CASIGRTRQSGEAFF.

The V call is TRBV4-2, the J call TRBJ2-7; 9 nucleotides align to TRBD2. CDR1 is LGHNA and CDR2 is YNFKEQ in the germline V gene. This CDR3 has 16 residues. After removal of 2 bases from V and 5 bases from J, the junction contained 10 bases not matched to a gene. The CDR3 spells CASSQTPLAGNDEQYF. In DNA form, the CDR3 reads TGTGCCAGCAGCCAAACACCCCTAGCGGGGAACGACGAGCAGTACTTC.

This chain joins TRBV6-4 and TRBJ2-1, with 7 nucleotides matching TRBD1. The CDR3 sequence is 14 residues long. The germline gives CDR1 MRHNA, CDR2 SNTAGT. The trim removed 0 bases at V and 8 bases at J, leaving 4 bases unmatched. The DNA of the CDR3 is TGTGCCAGCAGTGACTCAAAAGGGGGCGATGAGCAGTTCTTC. The encoded protein is CASSDSKGGDEQFF.

This rearrangement joins TRBV27 to TRBJ2-3; D ambiguous. The CDR3 runs to 13 residues. V shed 0 bases and J shed 6 bases, with 7 bases lying between them. Germline CDR1 and CDR2: MNHEY and SMNVEV (reference sequence). In nucleotides, the CDR3 is TGTGCCAGCAGTTTATCCCTCAGTGATACGCAGTATTTT. Translated: CASSLSLSDTQYF.

This clone was picked up one time. CDR3 nucleotides: TGTGCCATCAGTGAGTCGGGGGGACAGACCTATTCACCCCTCCACTTT. Translation: CAISESGGQTYSPLHF. The chain links TRBV10-3 to TRBJ1-6; TRBD1 aligns across 7 bases. Germline lookup yields CDR1 ENHRY and CDR2 SYGVKD. The CDR3 is made up of 16 amino acids. V shed 0 bases, J shed 8 bases, and the junction held 7 bases outside the gene matches.

This rearrangement joins TRBV5-1 to TRBJ1-2; 8 bases fit TRBD1. The CDR3 sequence is 14 residues long. V was pared by 1 base and J by 5 bases, with 4 bases of the junction left unmatched. From germline, CDR1 is SGHRS and CDR2 YFSETQ. The CDR3 coding sequence is TGCGCCAGCAGCTTGTTGGACAGGGATTATGGCTACACCTTC. Amino acid sequence: CASSLLDRDYGYTF.

The genes are TRBV7-6 and TRBJ2-3; 9 nucleotides agree with TRBD2. Germline V gene data show CDR1 as SGHVS and CDR2 as FNYEAQ. V was clipped by 5 bases and J by 0 bases; unmatched bases: 12. This CDR3 is built from 18 residues. As DNA, the CDR3 is TGTGCCAGCAGCCGCCGACCCCATGCGGGGGGGAGCACAGATACGCAGTATTTT. It encodes CASSRRPHAGGSTDTQYF.

The chain combines TRBV3-1 (or the pseudogene TRBV3-2) with TRBJ2-5; TRBD2 agrees at 8 bases. V lost 4 bases and J lost 2; bases outside the gene matches: 3. There are 14 residues in the CDR3. From germline, CDR1 is LGHDT and CDR2 YNNKEL (reference sequence). The CDR3 here is CASSLSGTQETQYF. CDR3 DNA sequence: TGTGCCAGCAGCCTTAGCGGGACGCAAGAGACCCAGTACTTC.

J is TRBJ1-2 and V is TRBV12-3 or TRBV12-4; D is unclear. The CDR3 loop spans 12 amino acids. Trimming took 0 bases from V and 8 from J, leaving 7 bases between them. CDR3 nucleotide sequence: TGTGCCAGCAGTTTAGCAGGAGAAGGCTACACCTTC. It specifies CASSLAGEGYTF.

The rearrangement uses TRBV6-1 and TRBJ2-1; 9 bases fit TRBD1. From germline, CDR1 is MNHNS and CDR2 SASEGT. This CDR3 has 16 amino acids. V lost 4 bases and J lost 0; bases outside the gene matches: 4. CDR3 nucleotide sequence: TGTGCCAGCAGTGGTGGACAGGGGTTCTCCTACAATGAGCAGTTCTTC. As protein: CASSGGQGFSYNEQFF.

The table lists this clone with a few counts. The identical CDR3 is also encoded by other nucleotide sequences in the sample. The J gene is TRBJ2-7, the V gene TRBV19; weak D call: TRBD2 (6 bases). CDR3 length: 14 amino acids. Germline V gives CDR1 LNHDA, CDR2 SQIVND (reference sequence). Trimming removed 3 bases at V and 2 bases at J, with 11 bases between. In DNA, the CDR3 is TGTGCCAGTAGTATTGGAGGCGGGACCTACGAGCAGTACTTC. It encodes CASSIGGGTYEQYF.

V gene TRBV4-1 combines with J gene TRBJ2-1, with 8 bases matching TRBD1. This CDR3 region has 16 residues. J was trimmed by 0 bases and V by 5 bases; bases with no gene match: 6. The V gene's germline CDR1 is MGHRA and CDR2 YSYEKL. CDR3 coding DNA: TGCGCCAGCAGCTACAGGGGGTTAAGCTCCTACAATGAGCAGTTCTTC. Amino acids: CASSYRGLSSYNEQFF.

This clone occurred a few times. The chain carries TRBV5-4 and TRBJ2-3; TRBD2 agrees at 10 bases. V shed 4 bases and J 3 bases; nucleotides not matched to a gene: 11. The CDR3 runs 17 residues. Germline lookup yields CDR1 SGHNT and CDR2 YYREEE (reference sequence). The CDR3 DNA sequence: TGTGCCAGCAGCGTTTATAGCGGGAGGCCTATTACAGATACGCAGTATTTT. Translation gives CASSVYSGRPITDTQYF.